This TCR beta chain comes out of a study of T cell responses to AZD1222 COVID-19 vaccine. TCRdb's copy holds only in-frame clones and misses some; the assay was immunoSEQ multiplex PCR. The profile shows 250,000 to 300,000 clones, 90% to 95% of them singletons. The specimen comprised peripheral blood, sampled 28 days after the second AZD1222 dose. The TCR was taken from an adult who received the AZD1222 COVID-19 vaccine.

The chain's CDR3 is CASSANPGNNEQFF. The CDR3 nucleotides read TGTGCCAGCAGCGCGAACCCGGGGAACAATGAGCAGTTCTTC. This rearrangement joins TRBV7-7 to TRBJ2-1, with TRBD2 as a possible D gene (5 bases). Trimming pared 5 bases from V and 5 bases from J, leaving 13 bases between. The germline gives CDR1 SSHAT, CDR2 FNYEAQ (reference sequence). The CDR3 is 14 amino acids.